These T cell receptor beta chains were read from a single sample in a study of blood T cell repertoires in COVID-19. TCRdb's table, derived via immunoSEQ multiplex PCR, lists solely in-frame clones and lacks some. The table includes 200,000 to 250,000 clones, 86% detected once. The sample comprised PBMCs or T cells enriched from blood (not recorded which). The receptors were sampled from a woman between 50 and 59 years old in a cohort exposed to, infected with or recovered from COVID-19 (not recorded which). The CDR3 runs from the conserved cysteine through the conserved F or W. A D gene is named only where the DNA matches it firmly. Size is omitted from some rows. Given values are once, few, many or a class for expanded clones.

.	.	TRBJ2-3	TRBV6-4	CASSALGGTDTQYF	TGTGCCAGCAGTGCCTTGGGAGGCACAGATACGCAGTATTTT
.	.	TRBJ2-1	TRBV9	CASSVFPSGTIAYNEQFF	TGTGCCAGCAGCGTATTCCCCTCCGGGACAATCGCCTACAATGAGCAGTTCTTC
.	.	TRBJ2-7	TRBV7-2	CASSLNPGSISYEQYF	TGTGCCAGCAGCTTAAACCCGGGATCCATTTCCTACGAGCAGTACTTC
once	TRBD1	TRBJ1-6	TRBV4-2	CASSQEFGDRGTPLHF	TGTGCCAGCAGCCAAGAATTCGGGGACAGGGGTACCCCCCTCCACTTT
once	.	TRBJ2-7	TRBV18	CASSRRQADYEQYF	TGTGCCAGCTCACGCAGGCAGGCCGACTACGAGCAGTACTTC
.	TRBD2	TRBJ2-1	TRBV30	CAWRPTWGLAGAYNEQFF	TGTGCCTGGAGACCCACATGGGGACTAGCGGGGGCCTACAATGAGCAGTTCTTC
.	TRBD1	TRBJ1-1	TRBV29-1	CSVGVGGIEAFF	TGCAGCGTTGGGGTAGGGGGCATTGAAGCTTTCTTT
.	.	TRBJ2-7	TRBV25-1	CASSDRYEQYF	TGTGCCAGCAGTGATCGGTACGAGCAGTACTTC
.	TRBD2	TRBJ2-3	TRBV7-2	CATKAGGNLPDTQYF	TGTGCCACCAAAGCGGGGGGCAACCTCCCAGATACGCAGTATTTT
once	.	TRBJ1-1	TRBV18	CASSTGITEAFF	TGTGCCAGCTCCACAGGGATCACTGAAGCTTTCTTT
.	.	TRBJ2-7	TRBV5-6	CASSLVAGSYEQYF	TGTGCCAGCAGCTTGGTTGCGGGTTCCTACGAGCAGTACTTC
.	.	TRBJ2-7	TRBV6-2/TRBV6-3	CASSRPGTDAYEQYF	TGTGCCAGCAGTCGGCCCGGGACTGATGCGTACGAGCAGTACTTC
.	TRBD1	TRBJ2-4	TRBV18	CASSPIPLGQGAAKNIQYF	TGTGCCAGCTCACCAATTCCCCTAGGACAGGGCGCGGCCAAAAACATTCAGTACTTC
.	TRBD1	TRBJ1-2	TRBV18	CASSPPTGGLANYGYTF	TGTGCCAGCTCACCGCCGACAGGGGGCTTAGCTAACTATGGCTACACCTTC
.	TRBD2	TRBJ2-7	TRBV7-9	CASSLTSGVVTNEQYF	TGTGCCAGCAGCTTGACTAGCGGGGTAGTTACCAACGAGCAGTACTTC
once	.	TRBJ2-1	TRBV12-5	CASVWRGTTSPSSYNEQFF	TGTGCTAGTGTCTGGCGGGGAACTACTAGCCCAAGCTCCTACAATGAGCAGTTCTTC
once	TRBD1	TRBJ1-1	TRBV5-1	CASSPGQGSSTEAFF	TGCGCCAGCAGCCCCGGACAGGGCTCGAGCACTGAAGCTTTCTTT
.	.	TRBJ1-2	TRBV3-1/TRBV3-2	CASSQVAGSYGYTF	TGTGCCAGCAGCCAAGTTGCGGGGAGCTATGGCTACACCTTC
.	TRBD1	TRBJ1-1	TRBV4-1	CASSQYGTGGEAFF	TGCGCCAGCAGCCAATATGGGACAGGGGGCGAAGCTTTCTTT
.	.	TRBJ2-2	TRBV27	CASSTLPVNTGELFF	TGTGCCAGCAGTACCCTCCCGGTGAACACCGGGGAGCTGTTTTTT
.	TRBD2	TRBJ2-5	TRBV10-3	CAIRRGTRGGAAGETQYF	TGTGCCATCCGCCGGGGGACTCGCGGGGGGGCTGCCGGAGAGACCCAGTACTTC
once	TRBD1	TRBJ1-1	TRBV6-1	CASSEGPRGRRVNTEAFF	TGTGCCAGCAGTGAGGGTCCCAGGGGGCGTAGAGTGAACACTGAAGCTTTCTTT
.	.	TRBJ2-1	TRBV7-7	CASSLRLTPSYNEQFF	TGTGCTAGCAGCCTACGACTAACCCCCTCCTACAATGAGCAGTTCTTC
.	TRBD2	TRBJ2-5	TRBV7-8	CASSLMGGTYQETQYF	TGTGCCAGCAGCTTAATGGGGGGGACGTACCAAGAGACCCAGTACTTC
.	.	TRBJ2-5	TRBV7-2	CASSLIGEGVGTETQYF	TGTGCCAGCAGCTTAATTGGTGAGGGGGTTGGTACGGAGACCCAGTACTTC
.	.	TRBJ1-1	TRBV5-5	CASNPTGGEAFF	TGTGCCAGCAACCCGACGGGGGGAGAAGCTTTCTTT
.	TRBD1	TRBJ1-4	TRBV30	CAWSPRDRFNEKLFF	TGTGCCTGGAGTCCCCGGGACAGATTTAATGAAAAACTGTTTTTT
.	TRBD1	TRBJ1-1	TRBV6-1	CASSERQGVGTEAFF	TGTGCCAGCAGTGAGAGACAGGGGGTTGGGACTGAAGCTTTCTTT
once	.	TRBJ1-5	TRBV19	CASKPSRGSNQPQHF	TGTGCCAGTAAGCCCTCCCGAGGGAGCAATCAGCCCCAGCATTTT
.	TRBD1	TRBJ1-2	TRBV9	CASSVAYGTGDGYTF	TGTGCCAGCAGCGTAGCTTATGGGACAGGGGATGGCTACACCTTC
.	.	TRBJ1-4	TRBV5-6	CASSFQGKLFF	TGTGCCAGCAGCTTTCAGGGAAAACTGTTTTTT
.	TRBD1	TRBJ1-2	TRBV6-5	CASSYPGQIYGYTF	TGTGCCAGCAGTTACCCGGGACAGATCTATGGCTACACCTTC
.	TRBD1	TRBJ1-5	TRBV18	CASSPTGGGQPQHF	TGTGCCAGCTCACCAACAGGGGGAGGGCAGCCCCAGCATTTT
.	.	TRBJ2-2	TRBV18	CASSPATFSGANTGELFF	TGTGCCAGCTCACCAGCAACCTTTTCAGGGGCGAACACCGGGGAGCTGTTTTTT
.	TRBD1	TRBJ1-1	TRBV5-1	CASTLNPTGTEAFF	TGCGCCAGCACCCTCAACCCGACAGGGACTGAAGCTTTCTTT
.	TRBD1	TRBJ1-1	TRBV11-2	CASSPGTGGTEAFF	TGTGCCAGCAGCCCCGGGACAGGGGGCACTGAAGCTTTCTTT
.	.	TRBJ2-2	TRBV4-3	CASSQEHSWGGRGELFF	TGCGCCAGCAGCCAAGAACATTCTTGGGGGGGCCGAGGGGAGCTGTTTTTT
.	TRBD1	TRBJ2-2	TRBV5-1	CASSQGQGARTGELFF	TGCGCCAGCAGCCAGGGACAGGGGGCTCGGACCGGGGAGCTGTTTTTT
.	.	TRBJ2-7	TRBV7-7	CASSRDRGGEQYF	TGTGCTAGCAGCCGGGACCGAGGGGGCGAGCAGTACTTC
.	.	TRBJ1-2	TRBV4-2	CASSQPPAAGSDGYTF	TGTGCCAGCAGCCAACCTCCCGCCGCGGGGAGCGATGGCTACACCTTC
.	.	TRBJ1-1	TRBV29-1	CSVAGPSNTEAFF	TGCAGCGTTGCAGGGCCCTCGAACACTGAAGCTTTCTTT
.	.	TRBJ2-2	TRBV4-3	CASSQDVRATGELFF	TGCGCCAGCAGCCAAGATGTCAGGGCGACCGGGGAGCTGTTTTTT
.	TRBD1	TRBJ2-7	TRBV4-1	CASSLISLAGGPYEQYF	TGCGCCAGCAGCCTAATCTCACTGGCAGGGGGTCCCTACGAGCAGTACTTC
.	.	TRBJ1-6	TRBV4-2	CASSHPTRGIPYNSPLHF	TGTGCCAGCAGCCACCCAACTCGGGGGATCCCCTATAATTCACCCCTCCACTTT
.	TRBD1	TRBJ1-2	TRBV5-1	CASADRGVSNYGYTF	TGCGCCAGCGCGGACAGGGGGGTTTCTAACTATGGCTACACCTTC
.	.	TRBJ2-3	TRBV5-4	CASASGDGSTDTQYF	TGTGCCAGCGCCTCGGGGGACGGTAGCACAGATACGCAGTATTTT
.	TRBD2	TRBJ2-3	TRBV2	CASLSPASGPTDTQYF	TGTGCCAGCTTGTCCCCAGCTAGCGGCCCCACAGATACGCAGTATTTT
.	.	TRBJ2-3	TRBV7-2	CASILGGSTDTQYF	.
.	TRBD2	TRBJ2-1	TRBV7-2	CASSLVALAGETEQFF	TGTGCCAGCAGCTTAGTTGCCCTAGCGGGGGAGACTGAGCAGTTCTTC
.	TRBD2	TRBJ2-5	TRBV5-1	CASSLSGGAVETQYF	TGCGCCAGCAGCTTGAGCGGGGGGGCAGTTGAGACCCAGTACTTC
.	TRBD1	TRBJ1-3	TRBV28	CASSLTGIAGNTIYF	TGTGCCAGCAGTCTGACAGGGATTGCTGGAAACACCATATATTTT
.	.	TRBJ2-1	TRBV30	CAWRASYNEQFF	TGTGCCTGGAGGGCTAGCTACAATGAGCAGTTCTTC
.	.	TRBJ2-3	TRBV6-5	CASRSAGTDTQYF	TGTGCCAGCAGATCAGCGGGCACAGATACGCAGTATTTT
.	.	TRBJ1-2	TRBV5-4	CASSVAGAQPYGYTF	TGTGCCAGCAGCGTGGCAGGGGCGCAACCTTATGGCTACACCTTC